Presented here are 11 T cell receptor beta chains from one specimen sequenced in a study of regulatory T cells. Amplification used 52 TRBV primers and 13 TRBJ primers. Here immunoSEQ multiplex PCR was the method, and the copy in TCRdb shows in-frame clones only, minus some. The sample consists of about 17,000 clones, 80% to 95% of them appearing once. Material: CD8+ T cells sorted from blood. Receptors were obtained from a person between 18 and 30 years old with CD3G deficiency.

CDR3 DNA: TGTGCCAGTAGTATCACGGTGAGCTCCTACGAGCAGTACTTC. Its protein is CASSITVSSYEQYF. V and J are TRBV19 and TRBJ2-7; D remains unclear. Per germline, CDR1 LNHDA and CDR2 SQIVND (reference sequence). V lost 3 bases, J lost 0 bases, and 9 bases lay in between. The CDR3 has 14 residues.

V usage is TRBV11-2 and J usage is TRBJ2-7; 7 bases align to TRBD2. V gave up 1 base and J gave up 2 bases; unmatched junction bases: 5. Germline V gene sequence: CDR1 SGHAT, CDR2 FQNNGV. The CDR3 spans 15 residues. Written as DNA, the CDR3 is TGTGCCAGCAGCTTAGTAGCGGGTCTTGCCTACGAGCAGTACTTC. The encoded protein is CASSLVAGLAYEQYF. Using reference TRBV11-2 and TRBJ2-7 for the parts outside the CDR3, the full variable domain is EAGVAQSPRYKIIEKRQSVAFWCNPISGHATLYWYQQILGQGPKLLIQFQNNGVVDDSQLPKDRFSAERLKGVDSTLKIQPAKLEDSAVYLCASSLVAGLAYEQYFGPGTRLTVT.

About this clone: The junction departs from germline at one end; a sequencing error may be responsible. The rearrangement links TRBV5-1 to TRBJ2-1; maybe TRBD2 (5 bases). Germline V CDR1 and CDR2: SGHRS, YFSETQ. The CDR3 is made up of 14 amino acids. The CDR3 DNA reads as TGCGCCAGCGGCTTGGGGAGCTCCTACAATGAGCAGTTCTTC. It is translated as CASGLGSSYNEQFF.

The chain is built from TRBV28 and TRBJ1-2; 8 bases fit TRBD1. CDR3 length: 16 residues. Looked up from germline, CDR1 is MDHEN and CDR2 is SYDVKM. J was trimmed by 1 base and V by 6 bases; bases with no gene match: 10. Here the CDR3 reads CASSQLAGGFNYGYTF. CDR3 nucleotide sequence: TGTGCCAGCAGCCAACTCGCAGGGGGCTTTAACTATGGCTACACCTTC.

The chain uses TRBV11-2 and TRBJ2-3; D is ambiguous. CDR1 and CDR2 from the germline V gene are SGHAT and FQNNGV. V was trimmed by 2 bases and J by 0 bases, leaving 18 bases between them. The CDR3 consists of 18 residues. The CDR3 loop reads CASSLSSTPFSSTDTQYF. CDR3 bases: TGTGCCAGCAGCTTAAGTTCGACGCCCTTTTCTAGCACAGATACGCAGTATTTT.

The chain employs TRBV19 and TRBJ2-7; 7 bases are shared with TRBD1. CDR1 is LNHDA, CDR2 SQIVND, per germline (reference sequence). This CDR3 region has 13 residues. With V trimmed by 5 bases and J by 3 bases, 4 bases remained unmatched. The CDR3 here is CASSFGQDYEQYF. The CDR3 DNA reads as TGTGCCAGTAGTTTCGGACAGGACTACGAGCAGTACTTC.

This clone was found once. CDR3 nucleotide sequence: TGCGCCAGCAGCCAAGAGGTACGAAGCTCCTACGAGCAGTACTTC. Translated: CASSQEVRSSYEQYF. The V and J genes are TRBV4-1 and TRBJ2-7; no clear D gene. The V gene's germline CDR1 is MGHRA and CDR2 YSYEKL. The ends were cut back, 0 bases at V and 0 bases at J, with 9 bases in the middle. The CDR3 runs 15 residues.

The rearrangement links TRBV4-1 to TRBJ2-3; the D gene is possibly TRBD2 (6 bases). Trimming removed 8 bases from V and 0 bases from J, with 15 bases in between. CDR1 is MGHRA and CDR2 is YSYEKL in the germline V gene. The CDR3 covers 15 residues. The chain's CDR3 is CASQGLPESTDTQYF. Written as DNA, the CDR3 is TGCGCCAGCCAAGGACTACCAGAAAGCACAGATACGCAGTATTTT.

The rearrangement uses TRBV27 and TRBJ2-2; no clear D gene. V lost 6 bases to trimming and J lost 0 bases, with 8 bases between them. Germline-derived CDR1 and CDR2 are MNHEY and SMNVEV (reference sequence). The CDR3 extends over 14 amino acids. CDR3 region: CASSRAPNTGELFF. In nucleotides, the CDR3 is TGTGCCAGCAGCCGGGCCCCGAACACCGGGGAGCTGTTTTTT.

This clone was picked up one time. V is TRBV4-1 and J is TRBJ2-1; D is unresolved. CDR1 is MGHRA, CDR2 YSYEKL, per germline. V dropped 2 bases and J dropped 8 bases, with 13 bases sitting between them. CDR3 length equals 14 residues. The CDR3 coding sequence is TGCGCCAGCAGCCAATACTTGAGCGAGGATGAGCAGTTCTTC. It is translated as CASSQYLSEDEQFF.

The J gene is TRBJ2-6, the V gene TRBV28; D is ambiguous. V was cut by 3 bases and J by 0 bases, with 12 bases left in between. The CDR3 covers 17 residues. CDR1 and CDR2 from the germline V gene are MDHEN and SYDVKM. DNA for the CDR3: TGTGCCAGCAGTTTCGGATCAGGAAGCTCTGGGGCCAACGTCCTGACTTTC. The encoded protein is CASSFGSGSSGANVLTF.